The next 7 T cell receptor beta chains were all read from a single sample in a study of shared clonotypes between healthy human individuals. Sequencing used immunoSEQ multiplex PCR; TCRdb keeps in-frame clones, though not all of them. Counted here are fewer than 1.6 million clones, less than 99% occurring once; the ten biggest clones make up under 0.45%. Sequenced material: naive CD4+ T cells sorted from blood. Subset here: CD45RA+ positively selected. The receptors here all came from a man aged 30 to 39 in good health.

This sequence joins TRBV28 and TRBJ2-7; 9 bases agree with TRBD1. The V gene end was trimmed by 6 bases and the J gene end by 4 bases; junction bases not matched to a gene: 7. The CDR3 is 14 amino acids. Germline assignment: CDR1 MDHEN and CDR2 SYDVKM. The CDR3 protein is CASRRDRVPYEQYF. The CDR3, as DNA: TGTGCCAGCAGACGGGACAGGGTTCCTTACGAGCAGTACTTC.

V gene TRBV9 combines with J gene TRBJ2-7; D may be TRBD1 or TRBD2 (5 bases each). Germline V gives CDR1 SGDLS, CDR2 YYNGEE. V was clipped by 3 bases and J by 0 bases, with 10 bases between them. This CDR3 spans 14 amino acids. The CDR3 coding sequence is TGTGCCAGCAGCGCTACAGGACTCTCCTACGAGCAGTACTTC. The encoded protein is CASSATGLSYEQYF.

This chain links TRBV18 with TRBJ1-1, with a weak D call TRBD1 (5 bases). This CDR3 region has 14 residues. The germline CDR1 and CDR2 sequences are KGHSH and LQKENI. Deletions cut 2 bases from V and 3 bases from J, with 10 bases between. For the CDR3, the DNA is TGTGCCAGCTCACCAGCAGGGCGGGACACTGAAGCTTTCTTT. Its protein is CASSPAGRDTEAFF. Using reference TRBV18 and TRBJ1-1 for the parts outside the CDR3, the full variable domain is NAGVMQNPRHLVRRRGQEARLRCSPMKGHSHVYWYRQLPEEGLKFMVYLQKENIIDESGMPKERFSAEFPKEGPSILRIQQVVRGDSAAYFCASSPAGRDTEAFFGQGTRLTVV.

This clone came up once. V usage is TRBV5-4 and J usage is TRBJ2-7; no clear D gene. The germline CDR1 and CDR2 sequences are SGHNT and YYREEE (reference sequence). The CDR3 totals 13 residues. V lost 0 bases and J lost 4, with 8 bases in between. The CDR3 coding sequence is TGTGCCAGCAGCTTGGAGTCCCAGTACGAGCAGTACTTC. Its protein product is CASSLESQYEQYF.

A single count supports this clone. This chain connects TRBV30 to TRBJ1-3; D remains unclear. V was clipped by 7 bases and J by 0 bases, with 13 bases between them. The CDR3 is 14 residues long. Germline loops: CDR1 GTSNPN, CDR2 SVGIG (reference sequence). The CDR3 loop reads CALQLGRSGNTIYF. The CDR3 DNA reads TGTGCCTTGCAACTAGGGCGCTCTGGAAACACCATATATTTT.

This chain uses TRBV6-6 with TRBJ1-2; D gene ambiguous. Per the germline V gene, CDR1 is MNHNY and CDR2 is SVGAGI (reference sequence). The CDR3 contains 12 residues. V was trimmed by 9 bases and J by 4 bases, leaving 12 bases between them. DNA of the CDR3: TGTGCCAGTGGGAGAAAGACCTATGGCTACACCTTC. This codes for CASGRKTYGYTF.

The rearrangement links TRBV2 to TRBJ1-2, with TRBD1 identical over 7 bases. CDR3 length: 14 residues. From germline, CDR1 is SNHLY and CDR2 FYNNEI. Unmatched junction bases numbered 6, after V lost 8 bases and J lost 0 bases. This CDR3 is CASVTGTANYGYTF. The CDR3 coding sequence is TGTGCCAGCGTTACCGGGACAGCTAACTATGGCTACACCTTC.